Reported below is one TCR beta chain. Method: immunoSEQ multiplex PCR; TCRdb's copy keeps in-frame clones and lacks some. Altogether some 170,000 clones are present, 87% being singletons, with the ten largest covering just under 4%. These data originate in a study of blood T cell repertoires in COVID-19. Trimming stripped 2 bases from V and 7 bases from J, with 17 bases between. The germline gives CDR1 LGHDT, CDR2 YNNKEL (reference sequence). This CDR3 contains 16 residues. The sequenced material came from peripheral blood. The V gene is TRBV3-1 (or the pseudogene TRBV3-2), the J gene TRBJ1-4; D might be TRBD1 (6 bases). The TCR was taken from a woman aged 60-75 years who had recovered from COVID-19. Here the CDR3 DNA reads TGTGCCAGCAGCCAATATCTCCAGGGGTTGAGTGAAAAACTGTTTTTT. Protein: CASSQYLQGLSEKLFF.